Listed below are T cell receptor beta chains from one sample, sequenced in a study of T cell responses to AZD1222 COVID-19 vaccine. Assay: immunoSEQ multiplex PCR; the TCRdb copy retains only in-frame clones and omits some. The sample lists roughly 140,000 clones; 85% to 90% were seen once. Sample: peripheral blood, taken 28 days after the second AZD1222 dose. These TCRs come from an adult who received the AZD1222 COVID-19 vaccine. CDR3s include the opening cysteine and the closing phenylalanine or tryptophan. A D gene is named only where the DNA matches it firmly. Part of the rows lack a size; the others show once, few, many or a class for expanded clones.

TRBV5-1	.	TRBJ2-1	.	CASSLEAAYNEQFF	TGCGCCAGCAGCTTGGAAGCAGCCTACAATGAGCAGTTCTTC
TRBV7-2	.	TRBJ1-1	.	CASSLERGTEAFF	TGTGCCAGCAGCTTAGAGAGGGGGACTGAAGCTTTCTTT
TRBV7-9	TRBD1	TRBJ1-1	.	CASSQDRTEAFF	TGTGCCAGCAGCCAGGACAGGACTGAAGCTTTCTTT
TRBV21-1	.	TRBJ1-1	.	CASSNWGPNTEAFF	TGTGCCAGCAGCAATTGGGGCCCGAACACTGAAGCTTTCTTT
TRBV12-5	.	TRBJ1-1	.	CASGGVGNTEAFF	TGTGCTAGTGGCGGGGTGGGGAACACTGAAGCTTTCTTT
TRBV28	.	TRBJ1-6	few	CASSLFPGTGTINSPLHF	TGTGCCAGCAGTTTATTTCCCGGGACTGGTACGATTAATTCACCCCTCCACTTT
TRBV28	.	TRBJ2-4	few	CASSPRGAYGNLAKNIQYF	TGTGCCAGCAGTCCTAGGGGGGCATACGGGAATTTAGCCAAAAACATTCAGTACTTC
TRBV10-1	.	TRBJ2-1	.	CASSGDTDRYNEQFF	TGCGCCAGCAGTGGAGACACGGACCGGTACAATGAGCAGTTCTTC
TRBV7-7	.	TRBJ2-1	once	CASSTGLPSSYNEQFF	TGTGCTAGCAGCACGGGACTCCCTAGCTCCTACAATGAGCAGTTCTTC
TRBV12-3/TRBV12-4	.	TRBJ2-7	.	CASSGQYEQYF	TGTGCCAGCAGCGGACAATACGAGCAGTACTTC
TRBV12-5	.	TRBJ1-1	.	CASGLLPNTEAFF	TGTGCTAGTGGTTTGCTACCGAACACTGAAGCTTTCTTT
TRBV13	TRBD1	TRBJ1-2	.	CASRSTGRSYGYTF	TGTGCCAGCAGATCGACAGGGAGGTCGTATGGCTACACCTTC
TRBV4-1	.	TRBJ1-5	many	CASSQRGGPNQPQHF	TGCGCCAGCAGCCAAAGGGGCGGTCCCAATCAGCCCCAGCATTTT
TRBV18	.	TRBJ1-2	once	CASSPTGTFLNGYTF	TGTGCCAGCTCACCAACCGGGACCTTCCTGAATGGCTACACCTTC
TRBV6-5	TRBD1	TRBJ1-2	.	CASSPAGGSYGYTF	TGTGCCAGCAGCCCGGCAGGGGGTTCCTATGGCTACACCTTC